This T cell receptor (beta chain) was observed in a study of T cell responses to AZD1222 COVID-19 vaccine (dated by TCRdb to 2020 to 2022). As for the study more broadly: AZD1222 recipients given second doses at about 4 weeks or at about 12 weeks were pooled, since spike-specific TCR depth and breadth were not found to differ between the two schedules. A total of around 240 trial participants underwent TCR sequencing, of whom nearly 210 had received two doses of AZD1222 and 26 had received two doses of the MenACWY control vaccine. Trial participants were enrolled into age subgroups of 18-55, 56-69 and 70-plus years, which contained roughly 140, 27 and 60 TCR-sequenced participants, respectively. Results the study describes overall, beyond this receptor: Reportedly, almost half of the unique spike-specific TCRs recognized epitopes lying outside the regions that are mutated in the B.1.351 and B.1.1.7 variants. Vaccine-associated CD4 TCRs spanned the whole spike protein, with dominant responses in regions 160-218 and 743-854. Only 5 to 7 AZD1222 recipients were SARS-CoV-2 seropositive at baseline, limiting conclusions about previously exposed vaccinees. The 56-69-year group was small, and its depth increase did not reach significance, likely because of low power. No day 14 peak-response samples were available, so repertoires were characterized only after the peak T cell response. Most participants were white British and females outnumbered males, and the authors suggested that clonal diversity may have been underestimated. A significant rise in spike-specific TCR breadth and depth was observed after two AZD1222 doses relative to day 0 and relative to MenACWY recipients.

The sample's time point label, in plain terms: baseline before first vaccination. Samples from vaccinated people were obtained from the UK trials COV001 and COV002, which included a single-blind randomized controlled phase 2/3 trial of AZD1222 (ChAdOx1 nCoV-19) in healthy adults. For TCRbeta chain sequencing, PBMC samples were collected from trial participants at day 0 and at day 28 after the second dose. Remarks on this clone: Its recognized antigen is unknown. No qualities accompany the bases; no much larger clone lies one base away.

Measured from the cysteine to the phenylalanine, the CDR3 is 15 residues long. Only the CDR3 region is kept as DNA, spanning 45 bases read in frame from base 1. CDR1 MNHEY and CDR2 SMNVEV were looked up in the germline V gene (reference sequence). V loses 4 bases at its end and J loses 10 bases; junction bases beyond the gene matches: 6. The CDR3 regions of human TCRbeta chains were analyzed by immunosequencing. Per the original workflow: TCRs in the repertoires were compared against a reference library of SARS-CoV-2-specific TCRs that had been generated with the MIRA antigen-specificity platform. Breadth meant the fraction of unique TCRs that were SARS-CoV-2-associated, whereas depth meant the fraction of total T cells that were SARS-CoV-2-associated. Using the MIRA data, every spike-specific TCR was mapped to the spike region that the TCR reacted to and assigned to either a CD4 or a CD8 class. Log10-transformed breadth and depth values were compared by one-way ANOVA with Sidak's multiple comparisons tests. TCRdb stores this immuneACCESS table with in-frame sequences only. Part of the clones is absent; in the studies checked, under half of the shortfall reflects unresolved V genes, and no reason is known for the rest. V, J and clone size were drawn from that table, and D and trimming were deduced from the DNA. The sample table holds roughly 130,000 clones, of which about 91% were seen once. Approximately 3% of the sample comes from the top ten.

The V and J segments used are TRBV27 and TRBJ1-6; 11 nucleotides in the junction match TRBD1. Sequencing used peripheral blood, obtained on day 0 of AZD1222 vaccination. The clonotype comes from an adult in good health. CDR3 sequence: CASSSGTGGSSPLHF. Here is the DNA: TGTGCCAGCAGTTCGGGGACAGGGGGATCCTCACCCCTCCACTTT.